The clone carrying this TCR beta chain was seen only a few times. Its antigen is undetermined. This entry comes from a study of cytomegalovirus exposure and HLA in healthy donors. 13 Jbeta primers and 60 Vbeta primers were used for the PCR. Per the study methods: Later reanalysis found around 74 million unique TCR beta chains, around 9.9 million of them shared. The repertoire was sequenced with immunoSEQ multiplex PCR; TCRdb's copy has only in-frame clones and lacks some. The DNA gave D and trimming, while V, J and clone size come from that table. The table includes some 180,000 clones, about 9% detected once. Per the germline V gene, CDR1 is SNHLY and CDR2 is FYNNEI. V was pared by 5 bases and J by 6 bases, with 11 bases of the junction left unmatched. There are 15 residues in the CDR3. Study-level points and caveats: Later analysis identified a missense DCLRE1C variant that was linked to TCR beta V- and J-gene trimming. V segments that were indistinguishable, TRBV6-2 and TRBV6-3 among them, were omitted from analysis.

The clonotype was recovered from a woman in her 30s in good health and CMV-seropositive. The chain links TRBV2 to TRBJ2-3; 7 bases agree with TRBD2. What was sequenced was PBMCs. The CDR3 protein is CASSLRGLESDTQYF. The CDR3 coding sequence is TGTGCCAGCAGTCTGCGAGGACTAGAATCTGATACGCAGTATTTT.